The rows below give T cell receptor beta chains drawn from one sample of a study of shared clonotypes between healthy human individuals. The assay was immunoSEQ multiplex PCR, and TCRdb's table has in-frame clones only and misses some. The sample records 2 million to 2.5 million clones, 90% to 95% being singletons. Sample: naive CD4+ T cells sorted from blood. Receptors originate from a man aged 18 to 30 in good health. Both conserved end residues are part of each CDR3. D genes are given only for firm matches. Clone size is shown for a subset of rows, as once, few, many or a class of expanded clone.

V gene	J gene	clone size	D gene	CDR3 DNA	CDR3 protein
TRBV18	TRBJ1-1	.	.	TGTGCCAGCTCACCACGGTCAGCAAACACTGAAGCTTTCTTT	CASSPRSANTEAFF
TRBV6-6	TRBJ2-3	.	.	TGTGCCACCAGGGTTGCGGCTAGCACAGATACGCAGTATTTT	CATRVAASTDTQYF
TRBV5-6	TRBJ2-1	.	.	TGTGCCAGCAGCTGGGGGGATGAGCAGTTCTTC	CASSWGDEQFF
TRBV6-1	TRBJ1-5	.	TRBD1	TGTGCCAGCAGGGCGGGACAGGGGAATCAGCCCCAGCATTTT	CASRAGQGNQPQHF
TRBV6-6	TRBJ2-7	.	.	TGTGCCAGCGGGACCAGGGGGGGAACCATCAACTACGAGCAGTACTTC	CASGTRGGTINYEQYF
TRBV30	TRBJ2-6	once	TRBD1	TGTGCCGGCGGACAGGGCCTCCCTGGGGCCAACGTCCTGACTTTC	CAGGQGLPGANVLTF
TRBV10-3	TRBJ2-3	.	TRBD2	TGTGCCATCAGTGAGTCTTCATCCGGGACTAGCGGTACAGATACGCAGTATTTT	CAISESSSGTSGTDTQYF
TRBV29-1	TRBJ1-5	.	.	TGCAGCGTTGGGATTGGTAGCAATCAGCCCCAGCATTTT	CSVGIGSNQPQHF
TRBV4-3	TRBJ2-3	.	TRBD2	TGCGCCAGCAGCCAAGATCGACTAGCGGATACGCAGTATTTT	CASSQDRLADTQYF
TRBV9	TRBJ1-1	once	TRBD1	TGTGCCAGCAGCGTGGAGGACAGGGGGCGCGGGAACACTGAAGCTTTCTTT	CASSVEDRGRGNTEAFF
TRBV19	TRBJ1-2	.	.	TGTGCCAGTAGTATTAACTGGGCAGCCAATGGCTACACCTTC	CASSINWAANGYTF
TRBV18	TRBJ1-5	.	TRBD1	TGTGCCAGCTCATCGGGACAGGCCAATCAGCCCCAGCATTTT	CASSSGQANQPQHF
TRBV6-1	TRBJ2-3	.	TRBD2	TGTGCCAGCAGGGGGACTAGCGGTAATACGCAGTATTTT	CASRGTSGNTQYF
TRBV30	TRBJ2-1	.	TRBD2	TGTGCCTGGAGTGTACGGAATGAGGCGGGGGGGCAGAGTCGGTTCTTC	CAWSVRNEAGGQSRFF
TRBV7-8	TRBJ2-7	once	TRBD2	TGTGCCAGCAGCTTAGGTCTGGTAGCGGGGGCCTACGAGCAGTACTTC	CASSLGLVAGAYEQYF
TRBV18	TRBJ2-3	.	.	TGTGCCAGCTCACCACGGGGGAGTACAGATACGCAGTATTTT	CASSPRGSTDTQYF
TRBV5-1	TRBJ2-1	.	TRBD1	TGCGCCAGCAGCTTGCGACAGGGCTACAATGAGCAGTTCTTC	CASSLRQGYNEQFF
TRBV5-4	TRBJ1-4	.	.	TGTGCCAGCAGCTTGGGAGGGGGGCATAATGAAAAACTGTTTTTT	CASSLGGGHNEKLFF
TRBV5-1	TRBJ2-1	.	TRBD2	TGCGCCAGCAGCATGGGGAGACTAGCGGGGGATAAGAATGAGCAGTTCTTC	CASSMGRLAGDKNEQFF
TRBV27	TRBJ2-7	.	.	TGTGCCAGTGGGGTTTCGGTGGTAGGACGGGACGAGCAGTACTTC	CASGVSVVGRDEQYF
TRBV5-1	TRBJ1-1	.	.	TGCGCCAGCAGCCCGGGACACCCGAACACTGAAGCTTTCTTT	CASSPGHPNTEAFF
TRBV11-2	TRBJ1-2	once	TRBD1	TGTGCCAGCACCCTTGGGGGACAGGGTGGTGGCTACACCTTC	CASTLGGQGGGYTF
TRBV27	TRBJ2-7	.	TRBD2	TGTGCCAGCAGTCTAGCGGGAGTTGATTCCTACGAGCAGTACTTC	CASSLAGVDSYEQYF
TRBV7-2	TRBJ1-2	.	.	TGTGCCAGCAGCTTAAGTATCCAGGGGTCTGGCTACACCTTC	CASSLSIQGSGYTF
TRBV14	TRBJ2-3	.	.	TGTGCCAGCAGCCAAGGGGTGGGCGGATTCACAGATACGCAGTATTTT	CASSQGVGGFTDTQYF
TRBV20-1	TRBJ2-7	.	TRBD1	TGCAGTGCGAACAGGGGAATGGAGCAGTACTTC	CSANRGMEQYF
TRBV6-5	TRBJ1-1	.	TRBD1	TGTGCCAGCAGTCACAGTGGACAGGGTGAAGCTTTCTTT	CASSHSGQGEAFF
TRBV5-1	TRBJ2-3	once	.	TGCGCCAGCAGCTCACTAGGGGCGAGTAGGGGAACGAGCACAGATACGCAGTATTTT	CASSSLGASRGTSTDTQYF
TRBV6-1	TRBJ2-7	.	TRBD2	TGTGCCAGCAGTGAAGGACTAGCCAGCCACGAGCAGTACTTC	CASSEGLASHEQYF
TRBV5-1	TRBJ2-7	.	.	TGCGCCAGCAGCAAGGGACTGACCTACGAGCAGTACTTC	CASSKGLTYEQYF
TRBV11-2	TRBJ2-7	.	.	TGTGCCAGCAGCCTCGGGACACCTTACGAGCAGTACTTC	CASSLGTPYEQYF
TRBV10-3	TRBJ2-7	.	TRBD1	TGTGCCATCAGTGAGTCGCCGGGACAGGGGCATTACGAGCAGTACTTC	CAISESPGQGHYEQYF
TRBV5-1	TRBJ2-3	.	.	TGCGCCAGCAGCGGGGGCCTAGGGGCAGATACGCAGTATTTT	CASSGGLGADTQYF
TRBV6-1	TRBJ1-4	.	TRBD1	TGTGCCAGCAGTGCAATAAATCAGGGGGCGCGTGAAAAACTGTTTTTT	CASSAINQGAREKLFF
TRBV18	TRBJ2-3	.	.	TGTGCCAGCTCACCAGGGAATTGGGGAGATACGCAGTATTTT	CASSPGNWGDTQYF
TRBV7-9	TRBJ1-1	.	.	TGTGCCAGCACCCCTTCACAGACGAACACTGAAGCTTTCTTT	CASTPSQTNTEAFF
TRBV5-6	TRBJ2-2	.	.	TGTGCCAGCAGCTTCGCTAGCCCCGGGGAGCTGTTTTTT	CASSFASPGELFF
TRBV29-1	TRBJ1-2	.	.	TGCAGCGTTGAAGGTCCTAACTATGGCTACACCTTC	CSVEGPNYGYTF
TRBV4-3	TRBJ2-7	.	TRBD2	TGCGCCAGCAGCCAAGCTGCGGCGGGAGGGCCGGGCGAGCAGTACTTC	CASSQAAAGGPGEQYF
TRBV11-1	TRBJ2-7	.	.	TGTGCCAGCAGCATCAGCCCCTACGAGCAGTACTTC	CASSISPYEQYF
TRBV7-2	TRBJ2-4	once	TRBD1	TGTGCCAGCAGCTTAACAGCAGTACCCGACAGGGTGGCCAAAAACATTCAGTACTTC	CASSLTAVPDRVAKNIQYF
TRBV5-1	TRBJ2-5	.	TRBD2	TGCGCCAGCAGCGTCTCGACGGGGGGCCAAGAGACCCAGTACTTC	CASSVSTGGQETQYF